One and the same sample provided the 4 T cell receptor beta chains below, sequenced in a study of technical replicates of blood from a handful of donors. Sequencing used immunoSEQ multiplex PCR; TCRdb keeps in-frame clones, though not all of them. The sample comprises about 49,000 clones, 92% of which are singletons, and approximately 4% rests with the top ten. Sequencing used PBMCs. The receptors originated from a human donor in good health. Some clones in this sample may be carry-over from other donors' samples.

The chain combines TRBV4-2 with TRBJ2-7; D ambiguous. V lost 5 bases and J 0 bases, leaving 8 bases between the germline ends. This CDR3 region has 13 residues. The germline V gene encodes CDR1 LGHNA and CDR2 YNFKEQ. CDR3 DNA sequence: TGTGCCAGCAGCGTATTTGTCTCCTACGAGCAGTACTTC. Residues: CASSVFVSYEQYF.

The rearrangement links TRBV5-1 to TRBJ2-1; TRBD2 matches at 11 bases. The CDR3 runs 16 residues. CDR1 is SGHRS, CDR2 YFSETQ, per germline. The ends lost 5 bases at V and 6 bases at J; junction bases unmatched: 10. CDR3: CASSRTSGGLFNEQFF. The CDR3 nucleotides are TGCGCCAGCAGTCGAACTAGCGGGGGCCTGTTCAATGAGCAGTTCTTC.

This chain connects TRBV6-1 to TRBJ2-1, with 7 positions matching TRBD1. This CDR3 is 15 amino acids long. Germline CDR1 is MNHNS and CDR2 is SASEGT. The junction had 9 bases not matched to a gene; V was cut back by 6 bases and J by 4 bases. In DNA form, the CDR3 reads TGTGCCAGCAGGAAACCCGACAGGGAGTACAATGAGCAGTTCTTC. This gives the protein CASRKPDREYNEQFF.

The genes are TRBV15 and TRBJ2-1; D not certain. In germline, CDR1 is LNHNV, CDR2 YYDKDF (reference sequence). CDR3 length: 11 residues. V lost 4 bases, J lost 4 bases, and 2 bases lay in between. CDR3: CATSTYNEQFF. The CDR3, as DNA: TGTGCCACCAGCACATACAATGAGCAGTTCTTC.